This is a list of T cell receptor beta chains from one sample in a study of T cells in Graves' hyperthyroidism and ophthalmopathy. TCRdb redid the calling of the multiplex PCR reads with MiXCR, one entry per CDR3 protein. The sample lists 300,000 or so distinct CDR3 sequences, roughly 23% occurring once. The sequenced sample was blood. The receptors here all came from a woman between 50 and 59 years old with Graves' hyperthyroidism. CDR3s include the opening cysteine and the closing phenylalanine or tryptophan.

V gene: TRBV11-3; CDR3 length: 15; CDR3 protein: CASSLAGGRNTEAFF
V gene: TRBV5-1; CDR3 length: 16; CDR3 protein: CASSFFAGQGGHEQYF
V gene: TRBV6-1; CDR3 length: 18; CDR3 protein: CASSGPATMVAGANVLTF
V gene: TRBV20-1; CDR3 length: 14; CDR3 protein: CSALGLAGSNEQFF
V gene: TRBV5-1; CDR3 length: 14; CDR3 protein: CASSPEGRNTEAFF
V gene: TRBV2; CDR3 length: 16; CDR3 protein: CASSTDRAGGANVLTF
V gene: TRBV7-2; CDR3 length: 15; CDR3 protein: CASSRQVVSSYEQYF
V gene: TRBV7-3; CDR3 length: 13; CDR3 protein: CASSARQGDTQYF
V gene: TRBV28; CDR3 length: 15; CDR3 protein: CASSLVLAGVNEQFF
V gene: TRBV12-3/TRBV12-4; CDR3 length: 16; CDR3 protein: CASSSTHRVSGNTIYF
V gene: TRBV20-1; CDR3 length: 15; CDR3 protein: CSARPGGKNTGELFF
V gene: TRBV14; CDR3 length: 14; CDR3 protein: CASRSRSQLDGYTF
V gene: TRBV19; CDR3 length: 16; CDR3 protein: CASSLGTGLEGTEAFF
V gene: TRBV11-2; CDR3 length: 10; CDR3 protein: CASSIYEQYF
V gene: TRBV30; CDR3 length: 16; CDR3 protein: CAWSYPRDRPLPEQFF
V gene: TRBV5-6; CDR3 length: 13; CDR3 protein: CASQPQSGYGYTF
V gene: TRBV28; CDR3 length: 15; CDR3 protein: CASSPVGARTDTQYF
V gene: TRBV20-1; CDR3 length: 13; CDR3 protein: CSARTSGRIEQFF
V gene: TRBV7-6; CDR3 length: 15; CDR3 protein: CASSLDGSRSYEQYF